A selection of T cell receptor beta chains follows, all from one sample in a study of spatial heterogeneity in lung cancer. TCRdb processed the 5' RACE reads anew with MiXCR; each CDR3 protein has one entry. The profile shows 40,000 to 45,000 distinct CDR3 sequences, 6% to 7.5% of them singletons. This sample comprised PBMCs, obtained at surgery. The receptors were sampled from a female donor with early-stage non-small cell lung cancer. CDR3s leave out the opening cysteine and the closing phenylalanine or tryptophan. D genes are given only for firm matches. For some rows the clone size is stated as once, few or many, or as a class when expanded; others skip it.

TRBD2 TRBJ2-3 NA TRBV20-1 SVRTSGTDTQY
TRBD1 TRBJ2-1 many TRBV4-2 ASSQDRGLNEQF
NA TRBJ2-3 many TRBV12-3/TRBV12-4 ASSPGTDTQY
NA TRBJ2-7 few TRBV25-1 ASSERGSYEQY
NA TRBJ1-1 few TRBV18 ASSPTQRPRNTEAF
TRBD2 TRBJ2-2 many TRBV7-2 ASSPRGFGGELF
NA TRBJ1-5 many TRBV11-2 ASSLTQGVGQPQH
NA TRBJ2-1 NA TRBV5-1 ASNLVNEQF
TRBD1 TRBJ1-3 many TRBV5-1 ASSLTGVSGNTIY
NA TRBJ1-3 many TRBV6-5 ASSYSIFRAGNTIY
NA TRBJ2-3 few TRBV27 ASSLGRGPGDTQY
NA TRBJ2-7 many TRBV4-2 ASSQSLRGPADEQY
TRBD2 TRBJ2-1 many TRBV10-3 AISGTSYEQF
NA TRBJ1-2 many TRBV7-2 ASSLGGSLGYT
TRBD2 TRBJ2-5 many TRBV20-1 SATSSGGASETQY
NA TRBJ1-2 few TRBV11-2 ASSLVGTGPQTSYGYT
NA TRBJ2-5 few TRBV13 ASSPRVQETQY
NA TRBJ1-1 NA TRBV28 ASSRRAANTEAF
TRBD2 TRBJ2-1 many TRBV5-6 ASSLRTSGGEQF
TRBD1 TRBJ2-3 many TRBV4-1 ASSQLGQGATDTQY
NA TRBJ2-3 many TRBV5-1 ASSPGTSTDTQY
NA TRBJ2-7 many TRBV6-2/TRBV6-3 ASSYSIGAPTYEQY
NA TRBJ2-3 many TRBV12-3/TRBV12-4 ASSSRDLGIADTQY
NA TRBJ2-5 many TRBV5-1 ASRPDTQETQY
NA TRBJ1-5 many TRBV7-8 ASSPQEGVSNQPQH
NA TRBJ2-5 NA TRBV27 ASSLYRGETQY
NA TRBJ1-2 few TRBV12-3/TRBV12-4 ASSPRTVSGYT
TRBD2 TRBJ2-3 few TRBV7-2 ASSPAGGDTDTQY
TRBD1 TRBJ1-1 many TRBV7-9 ASSPDRGRAF
NA TRBJ2-1 many TRBV24-1 ATSGELGTYYNEQF
NA TRBJ2-7 many TRBV5-1 ASSLDHPYEQY
TRBD1 TRBJ1-5 many TRBV7-2 ASSSTGHTGQPQH
TRBD2 TRBJ2-1 many TRBV4-1 ASSIRSGGTLREQF
TRBD2 TRBJ2-3 many TRBV4-2 ASSQRASGSTDTQY
TRBD1 TRBJ1-2 few TRBV5-1 ASSYGLGTDYGYT
TRBD1 TRBJ2-7 many TRBV29-1 SAEGQAYEQY
TRBD2 TRBJ2-2 few TRBV7-9 ASSLFSGGGELF
TRBD1 TRBJ2-3 NA TRBV7-6 ASIRGTGNTDTQY
NA TRBJ2-7 many TRBV6-1 ASSEKQFSREQY